This paragraph covers one T cell receptor (beta chain) sequence. Its cognate antigen has yet to be identified. Base-call qualities are not available, and no considerably larger clone is one nucleotide away. Read against the paper, the sample's time point label means: about 4 weeks on oral tofacitinib. The treatment or condition label corresponds to: oral pan-JAK inhibitor, 5-10 mg twice daily. Peripheral blood and lesional scalp punch biopsies were obtained from patients with alopecia areata. PBMCs were isolated by density centrifugation and stained for CD3, CD4 and CD8, and CD4+ and CD8+ T cells were sorted on a FACSAria. Library prep was done by the immunoSEQ multiplex PCR assay. To provide template for TCR sequencing, every sample had RNA extracted and reverse transcribed into cDNA. First-strand cDNA was synthesized using SuperScript III with a 2:1 mix of oligo-dT and random hexamers. A synthetic immune receptor repertoire was used to assess amplification bias, and residual bias was removed computationally. Turning to the authors' computational methods: After raw reads were preprocessed to remove errors, the CDR3 was defined following IMGT conventions as running from the conserved cysteine to phenylalanine. To get clonality, Shannon entropy was normalized by log2 of the number of productive unique TCRs and the result was subtracted from 1. CD4 or CD8 identity of scalp clones was inferred by cross-referencing scalp TCRbeta sequences with sorted blood CD4 and CD8 repertoires. Sourced from immuneACCESS, this table was stored by TCRdb with only in-frame sequences that have V and J called. A share of the clones is absent; for the studies checked, an unresolved V gene accounts for under half, and the remainder has no known explanation. V, J and clone size are those of that table, while D and trimming were read from the DNA. This sample lists about 190,000 clones; around 56% were detected once. The top ten clones comprise around 0.69% of the sample.

According to the germline V gene, CDR1 reads KGHSH and CDR2 reads LQKENI. V is clipped by 2 bases and J by 6 bases, and the sequence between their germline boundaries is 8 bases long. From cysteine to phenylalanine, the CDR3 is 12 amino acids long. Only the CDR3 DNA stays, 36 bases, in frame from base 1. The data stem from a study of CD8+ T cells in alopecia areata (dated by TCRdb to 2016 to 2019). Regarding the research as a whole: Treated patients were enrolled in an open-label pilot trial of oral tofacitinib at 5 to 10 mg twice daily for moderate-to-severe alopecia areata. Patients received tofacitinib for 6 to 18 months and were then followed off drug for 6 months to check for delayed response and recurrence. In treated patients, disease severity was measured using the SALT score, which gives the percentage of scalp surface area affected. To study T cell clonal expansion in alopecia areata, the researchers applied high-throughput TCRbeta sequencing to both the C3H/HeJ mouse model and human patients. In humans, TCRbeta sequencing was performed on scalp tissue and on sorted CD4+ and CD8+ peripheral blood T cells from healthy controls and from patients with patchy or totalis/universalis alopecia areata. Tofacitinib-treated patients had biopsies at baseline and at 4 and 24 weeks of treatment, with a later scalp biopsy in several patients. Clonality in the scalp was compared among normal scalp (n=4), patchy alopecia areata scalp (n=8), and alopecia totalis/universalis scalp (n=8). The RNA source kit depended on sample type: the PAXgene miRNA kit for fixed scalp, the miRNeasy kit for PBMCs, and the RNeasy kit for mouse skin. immunoSEQ multiplex PCR using 35 Vbeta forward primers and 13 Jbeta reverse primers was used to amplify TCRbeta CDR3 regions.

Summary of the overall study and its limitations: Because the treated cohort was small and had just a single nonresponder, larger studies are needed to establish links between baseline CD8+ expansion and response. With tofacitinib, both scalp clonality and the number of expanded CD8+ clones among the top 100 scalp clones went down significantly. TCR sequences shared between patients were less clear than in mice, possibly partly because of HLA diversity in the patient population. Higher clonality and more expanded CD8+ clones were observed in lesional scalp than in normal scalp, particularly in alopecia totalis/universalis, a finding suggestive of antigenic drive. Resident alphabeta T cells in normal human skin are also sequenced, complicating scalp TCR repertoire analysis, unlike mouse skin dominated by gammadelta T cells. Many expanded lesional clones persisted in scalp and blood during tofacitinib treatment, which may partly explain relapse after stopping treatment.

The source was CD4+ T cells sorted from blood, collected at week 4, from a patient treated with tofacitinib. This sequence uses TRBV18 and TRBJ2-7; the D gene assignment is ambiguous. This clonotype originated in a human donor with alopecia areata. The DNA sequence is given as TGTGCCAGCTCACCATCCCAGCGCGAGCAGTACTTC. It is translated as CASSPSQREQYF.